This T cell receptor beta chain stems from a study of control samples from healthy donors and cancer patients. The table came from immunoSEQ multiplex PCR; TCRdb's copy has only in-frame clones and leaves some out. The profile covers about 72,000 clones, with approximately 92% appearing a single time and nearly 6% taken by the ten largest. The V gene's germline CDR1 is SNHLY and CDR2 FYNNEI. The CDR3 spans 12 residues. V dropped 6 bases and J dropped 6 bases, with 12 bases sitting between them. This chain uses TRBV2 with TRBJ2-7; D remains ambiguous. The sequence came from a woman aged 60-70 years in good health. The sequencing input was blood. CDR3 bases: TGTGCCAGCAGCCCCCGCCGCGGCGAGCAGTACTTC. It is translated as CASSPRRGEQYF.